This paragraph covers one T cell receptor (beta chain) sequence. Its cognate antigen is unknown. The identical CDR3 is also encoded by other nucleotide sequences in the sample. Generated by immunoSEQ multiplex PCR, the TCRdb table keeps only in-frame clones and is missing some. The sample lists fewer than 85,000 clones; approximately 78% were seen once. Germline CDR1 reads MDHEN; CDR2 reads SYDVKM. Trimming stripped 3 bases from V and 7 bases from J, with 13 bases between. The CDR3 totals 14 residues. The data were taken from a study of OX40 agonist ivuxolimab in advanced cancers. The wider study: At 0.01 to 10 mg/kg, ivuxolimab was administered intravenously to patients every 2 weeks. The group had a mean age of 60 years, ranged from about 20 to 90, and was roughly 80% male. Three partial responders included one hepatocellular carcinoma patient and two cutaneous melanoma patients. Findings and limits, study-wide: At doses 0.1 to 3.0 mg/kg, CD4+ and CD8+ clones expanded.

The receptor comes from an adult with an advanced solid tumor such as melanoma, head and neck, liver or kidney cancer. Here the sequenced sample was CD4+ or CD8+ T cells sorted from blood, taken in a trial of the OX40 agonist ivuxolimab. The chain has TRBV28 and TRBJ1-5; no clear D gene. The CDR3 DNA is TGTGCCAGCAGTTTGGTCGCGTCCGAACAGCCCCAGCATTTT. It yields the protein CASSLVASEQPQHF.